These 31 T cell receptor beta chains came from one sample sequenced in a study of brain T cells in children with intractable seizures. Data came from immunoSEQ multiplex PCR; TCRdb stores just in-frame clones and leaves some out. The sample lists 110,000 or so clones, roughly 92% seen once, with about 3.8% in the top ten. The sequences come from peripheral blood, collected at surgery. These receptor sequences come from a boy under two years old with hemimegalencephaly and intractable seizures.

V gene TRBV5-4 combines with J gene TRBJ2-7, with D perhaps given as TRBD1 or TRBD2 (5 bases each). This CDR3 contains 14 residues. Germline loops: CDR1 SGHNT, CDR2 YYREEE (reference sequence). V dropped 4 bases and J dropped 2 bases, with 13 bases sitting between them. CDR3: CASSPPGTPYEQYF. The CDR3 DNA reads TGTGCCAGCAGCCCACCAGGGACCCCCTACGAGCAGTACTTC.

CDR3 in amino acids: CASSPAGGLDEKLFF. In DNA, the CDR3 is TGTGCCAGCTCACCCGCAGGGGGTCTCGATGAAAAACTGTTTTTT. The gene calls are TRBV18 and TRBJ1-4, with 7 bases fitting TRBD1. Germline CDR1 is KGHSH and CDR2 is LQKENI. V was pared by 3 bases and J by 6 bases, with 7 bases of the junction left unmatched. The CDR3 covers 15 residues.

The CDR3 DNA reads as TGTGCCAGCAGCCCCGGGGGGAGCGGCTATGGCTACACCTTC. Its translation: CASSPGGSGYGYTF. The chain carries TRBV28 and TRBJ1-2; a possible D gene is TRBD1 (5 bases). Deletions cut 6 bases from V and 4 bases from J, with 15 bases between. This CDR3 comprises 14 residues. Germline V CDR1 and CDR2: MDHEN, SYDVKM.

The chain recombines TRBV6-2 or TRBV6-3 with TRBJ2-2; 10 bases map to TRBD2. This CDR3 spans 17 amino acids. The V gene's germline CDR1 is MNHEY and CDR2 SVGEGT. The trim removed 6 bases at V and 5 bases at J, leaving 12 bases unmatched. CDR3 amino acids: CASSPYVAGGGTGELFF. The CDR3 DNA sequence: TGTGCCAGCAGCCCTTATGTAGCGGGAGGTGGGACCGGGGAGCTGTTTTTT.

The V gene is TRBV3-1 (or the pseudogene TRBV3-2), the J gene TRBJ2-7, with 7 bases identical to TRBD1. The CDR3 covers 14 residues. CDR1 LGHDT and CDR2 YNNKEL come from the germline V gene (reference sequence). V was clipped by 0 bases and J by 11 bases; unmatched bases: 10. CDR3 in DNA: TGTGCCAGCAGCCAAGAAGAGAGGACAGGTCAAAAGTACTTC. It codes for CASSQEERTGQKYF.

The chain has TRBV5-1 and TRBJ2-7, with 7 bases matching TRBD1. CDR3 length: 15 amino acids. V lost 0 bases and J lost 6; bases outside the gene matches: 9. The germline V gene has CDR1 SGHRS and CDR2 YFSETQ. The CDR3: CASSLDPGTAREQYF. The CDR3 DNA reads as TGCGCCAGCAGCTTGGATCCCGGGACAGCTCGCGAGCAGTACTTC.

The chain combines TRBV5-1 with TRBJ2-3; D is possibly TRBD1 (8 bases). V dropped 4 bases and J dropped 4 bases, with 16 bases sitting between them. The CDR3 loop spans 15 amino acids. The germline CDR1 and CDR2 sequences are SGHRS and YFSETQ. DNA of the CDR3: TGCGCCAGCAGCACAACAGGGGGAGGGTCAGATACGCAGTATTTT. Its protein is CASSTTGGGSDTQYF.

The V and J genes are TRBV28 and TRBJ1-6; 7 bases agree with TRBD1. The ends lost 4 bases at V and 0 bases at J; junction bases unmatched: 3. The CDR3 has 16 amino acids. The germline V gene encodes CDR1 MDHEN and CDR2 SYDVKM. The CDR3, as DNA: TGTGCCAGCAGTTACCCAGGGGGCTCCTATAATTCACCCCTCCACTTT. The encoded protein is CASSYPGGSYNSPLHF.

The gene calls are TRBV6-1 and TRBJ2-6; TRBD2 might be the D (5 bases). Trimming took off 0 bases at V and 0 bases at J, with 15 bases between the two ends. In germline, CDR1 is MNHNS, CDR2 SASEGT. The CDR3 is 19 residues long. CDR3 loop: CASSEAPGFPYSGANVLTF. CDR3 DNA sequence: TGTGCCAGCAGTGAAGCGCCGGGGTTTCCCTACTCTGGGGCCAACGTCCTGACTTTC.

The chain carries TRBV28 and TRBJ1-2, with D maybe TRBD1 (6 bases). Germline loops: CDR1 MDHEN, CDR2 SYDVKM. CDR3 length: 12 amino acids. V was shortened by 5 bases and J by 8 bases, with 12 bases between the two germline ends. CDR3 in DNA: TGTGCCAGCAGTACGGACAGTCGCGGCTACACCTTC. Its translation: CASSTDSRGYTF.

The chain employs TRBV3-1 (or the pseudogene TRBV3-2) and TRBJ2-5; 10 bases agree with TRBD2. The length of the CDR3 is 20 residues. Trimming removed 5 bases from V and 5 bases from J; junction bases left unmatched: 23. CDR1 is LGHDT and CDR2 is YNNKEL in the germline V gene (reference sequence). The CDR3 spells CASSYPTGTSPSGSRETQYF. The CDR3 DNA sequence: TGTGCCAGCAGCTACCCAACCGGGACAAGCCCTAGCGGGAGCAGGGAGACCCAGTACTTC.

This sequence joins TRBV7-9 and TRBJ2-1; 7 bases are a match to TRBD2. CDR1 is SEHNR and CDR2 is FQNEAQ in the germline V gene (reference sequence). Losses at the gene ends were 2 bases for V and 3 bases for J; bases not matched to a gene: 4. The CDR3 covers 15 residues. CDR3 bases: TGTGCCAGCAGCTTATTGCCTAGCGGCTACAATGAGCAGTTCTTC. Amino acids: CASSLLPSGYNEQFF.

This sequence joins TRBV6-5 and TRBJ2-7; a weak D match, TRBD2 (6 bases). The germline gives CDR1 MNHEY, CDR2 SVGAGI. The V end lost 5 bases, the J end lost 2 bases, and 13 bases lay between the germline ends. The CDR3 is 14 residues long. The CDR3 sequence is CASSLGRSAYEQYF. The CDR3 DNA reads TGTGCCAGCAGTCTCGGGAGATCCGCCTACGAGCAGTACTTC.

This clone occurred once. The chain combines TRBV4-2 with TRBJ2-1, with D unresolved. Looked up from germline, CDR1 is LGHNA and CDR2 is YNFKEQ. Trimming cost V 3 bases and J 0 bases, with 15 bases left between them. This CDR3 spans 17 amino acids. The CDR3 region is CASSHRPNPPSYNEQFF. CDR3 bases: TGTGCCAGCAGCCATAGACCGAACCCCCCCTCCTACAATGAGCAGTTCTTC.

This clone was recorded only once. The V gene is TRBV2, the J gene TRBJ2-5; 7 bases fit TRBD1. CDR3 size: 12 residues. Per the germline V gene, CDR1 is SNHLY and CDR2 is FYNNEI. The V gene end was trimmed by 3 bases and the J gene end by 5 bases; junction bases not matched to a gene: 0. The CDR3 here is CASSDRGETQYF. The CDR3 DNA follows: TGTGCCAGCAGTGACAGGGGGGAGACCCAGTACTTC.

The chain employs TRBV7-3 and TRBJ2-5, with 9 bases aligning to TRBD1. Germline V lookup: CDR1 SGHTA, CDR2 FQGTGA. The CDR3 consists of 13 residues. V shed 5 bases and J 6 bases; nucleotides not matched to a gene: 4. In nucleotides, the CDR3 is TGTGCCAGCAGCCCGACAGGGGGAAAGACCCAGTACTTC. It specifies CASSPTGGKTQYF. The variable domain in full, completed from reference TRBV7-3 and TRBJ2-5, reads GAGVSQTPSNKVTEKGKYVELRCDPISGHTALYWYRQSLGQGPEFLIYFQGTGAADDSGLPNDRFFAVRPEGSVSTLKIQRTERGDSAVYLCASSPTGGKTQYFGPGTRLLVL.

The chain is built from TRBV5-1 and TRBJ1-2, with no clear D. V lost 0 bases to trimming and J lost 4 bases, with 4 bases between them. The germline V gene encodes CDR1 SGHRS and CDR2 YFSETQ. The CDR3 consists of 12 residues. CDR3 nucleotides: TGCGCCAGCAGCTTGGGCGCCTATGGCTACACCTTC. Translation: CASSLGAYGYTF.

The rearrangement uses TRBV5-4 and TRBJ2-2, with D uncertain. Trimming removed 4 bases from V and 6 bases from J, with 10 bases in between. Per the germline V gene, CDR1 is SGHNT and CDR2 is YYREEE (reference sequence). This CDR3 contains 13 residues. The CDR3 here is CASSPSPAGELFF. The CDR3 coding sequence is TGTGCCAGCAGCCCATCCCCTGCCGGGGAGCTGTTTTTT.

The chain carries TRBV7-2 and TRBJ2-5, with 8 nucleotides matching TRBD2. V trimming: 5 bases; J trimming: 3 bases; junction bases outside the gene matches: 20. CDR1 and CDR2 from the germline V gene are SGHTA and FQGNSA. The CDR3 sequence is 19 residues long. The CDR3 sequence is CASSSLPLSRTGGEETQYF. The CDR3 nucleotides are TGTGCCAGCAGCAGTCTCCCACTGTCTAGAACGGGAGGGGAAGAGACCCAGTACTTC.

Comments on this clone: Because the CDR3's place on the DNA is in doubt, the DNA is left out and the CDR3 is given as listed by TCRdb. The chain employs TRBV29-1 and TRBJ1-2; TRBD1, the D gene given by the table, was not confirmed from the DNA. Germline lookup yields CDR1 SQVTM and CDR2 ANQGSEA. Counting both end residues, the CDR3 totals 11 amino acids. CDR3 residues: CSVWGQGAGTF.

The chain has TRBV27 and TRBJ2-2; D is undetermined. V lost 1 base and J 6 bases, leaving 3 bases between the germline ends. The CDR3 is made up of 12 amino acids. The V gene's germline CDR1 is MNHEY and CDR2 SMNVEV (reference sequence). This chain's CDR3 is CASSLFAGELFF. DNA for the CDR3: TGTGCCAGCAGTTTATTTGCCGGGGAGCTGTTTTTT.

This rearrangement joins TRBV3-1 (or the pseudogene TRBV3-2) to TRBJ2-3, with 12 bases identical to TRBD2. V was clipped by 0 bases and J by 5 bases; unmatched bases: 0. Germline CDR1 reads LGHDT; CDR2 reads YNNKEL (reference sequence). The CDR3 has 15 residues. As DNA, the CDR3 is TGTGCCAGCAGCCAAGAGGGACTAGCGGGAGATACGCAGTATTTT. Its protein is CASSQEGLAGDTQYF.

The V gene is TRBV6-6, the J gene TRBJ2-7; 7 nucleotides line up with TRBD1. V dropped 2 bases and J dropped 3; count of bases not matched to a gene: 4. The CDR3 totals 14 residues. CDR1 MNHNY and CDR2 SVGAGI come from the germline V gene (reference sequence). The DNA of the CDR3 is TGTGCCAGCAGTTACCACGACAGGGACTACGAGCAGTACTTC. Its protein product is CASSYHDRDYEQYF.

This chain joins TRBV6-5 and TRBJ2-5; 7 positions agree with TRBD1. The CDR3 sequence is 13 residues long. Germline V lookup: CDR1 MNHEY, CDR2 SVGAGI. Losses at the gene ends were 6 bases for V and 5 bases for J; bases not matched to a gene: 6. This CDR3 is CASRRQGWETQYF. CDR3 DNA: TGTGCCAGCAGAAGACAGGGCTGGGAGACCCAGTACTTC.

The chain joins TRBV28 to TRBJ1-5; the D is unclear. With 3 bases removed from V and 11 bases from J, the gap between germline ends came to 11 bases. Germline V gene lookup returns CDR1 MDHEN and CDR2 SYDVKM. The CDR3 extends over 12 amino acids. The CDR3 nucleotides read TGTGCCAGCAGTTTGCCCCCGGGGACCCAGCATTTT. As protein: CASSLPPGTQHF.

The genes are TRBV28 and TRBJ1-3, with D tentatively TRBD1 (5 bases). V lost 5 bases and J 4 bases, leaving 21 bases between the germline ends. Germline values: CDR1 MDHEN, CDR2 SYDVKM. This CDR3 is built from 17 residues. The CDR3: CASSPPREGRWGNTIYF. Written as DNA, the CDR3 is TGTGCCAGCAGTCCCCCCAGAGAGGGGCGGTGGGGAAACACCATATATTTT.

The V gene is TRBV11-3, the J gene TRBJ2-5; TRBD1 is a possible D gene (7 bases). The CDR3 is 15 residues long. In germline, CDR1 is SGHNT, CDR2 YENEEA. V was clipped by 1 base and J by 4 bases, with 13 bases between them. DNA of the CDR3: TGTGCCAGCAGCTTAGGATACAGGGGAGGAGAGACCCAGTACTTC. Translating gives CASSLGYRGGETQYF.

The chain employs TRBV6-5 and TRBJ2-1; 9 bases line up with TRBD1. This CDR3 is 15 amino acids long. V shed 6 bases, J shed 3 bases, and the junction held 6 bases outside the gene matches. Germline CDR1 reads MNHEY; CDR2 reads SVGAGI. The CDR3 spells CASSSTGGGYNEQFF. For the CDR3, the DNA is TGTGCCAGCAGCTCGACAGGGGGTGGCTACAATGAGCAGTTCTTC.

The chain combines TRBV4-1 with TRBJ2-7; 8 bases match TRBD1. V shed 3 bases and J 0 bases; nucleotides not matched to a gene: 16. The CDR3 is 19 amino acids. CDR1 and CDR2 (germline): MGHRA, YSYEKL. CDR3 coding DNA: TGCGCCAGCAGCCACCCCTGGGGGGACAGGCCCCGCTCCTCCTACGAGCAGTACTTC. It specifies CASSHPWGDRPRSSYEQYF.

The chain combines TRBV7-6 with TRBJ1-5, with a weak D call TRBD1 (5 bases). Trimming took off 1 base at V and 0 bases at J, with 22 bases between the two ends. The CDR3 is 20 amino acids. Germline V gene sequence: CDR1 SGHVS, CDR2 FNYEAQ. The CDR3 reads CASSLVLAGQQPYSNQPQHF. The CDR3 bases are TGTGCCAGCAGCTTAGTTCTAGCGGGGCAACAACCCTATAGCAATCAGCCCCAGCATTTT. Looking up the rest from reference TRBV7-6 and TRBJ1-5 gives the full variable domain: GAGVSQSPRYKVTKRGQDVALRCDPISGHVSLYWYRQALGQGPEFLTYFNYEAQQDKSGLPNDRFSAERPEGSISTLTIQRTEQRDSAMYRCASSLVLAGQQPYSNQPQHFGDGTRLSIL.

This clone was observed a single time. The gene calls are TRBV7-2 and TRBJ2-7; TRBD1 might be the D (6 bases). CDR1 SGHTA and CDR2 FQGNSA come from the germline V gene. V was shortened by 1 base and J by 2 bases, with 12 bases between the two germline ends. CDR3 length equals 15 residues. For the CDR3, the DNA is TGTGCCAGCAGCTTAGACTACAGGGCTACCTACGAGCAGTACTTC. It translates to CASSLDYRATYEQYF.